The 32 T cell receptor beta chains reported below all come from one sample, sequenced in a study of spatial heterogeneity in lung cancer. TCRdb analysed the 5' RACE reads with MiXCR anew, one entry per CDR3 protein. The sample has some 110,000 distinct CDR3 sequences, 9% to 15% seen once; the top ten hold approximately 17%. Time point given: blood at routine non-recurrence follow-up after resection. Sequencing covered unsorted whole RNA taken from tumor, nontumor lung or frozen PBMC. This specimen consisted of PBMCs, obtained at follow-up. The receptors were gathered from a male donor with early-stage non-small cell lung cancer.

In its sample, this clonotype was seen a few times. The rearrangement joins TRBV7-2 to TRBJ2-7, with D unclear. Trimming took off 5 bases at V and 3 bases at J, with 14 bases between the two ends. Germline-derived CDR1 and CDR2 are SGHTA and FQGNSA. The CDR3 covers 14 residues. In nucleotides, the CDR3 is TGTGCCAGCAGCCCCCGGCTCGGGCTCTACGAGCAGTACTTC. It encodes CASSPRLGLYEQYF.

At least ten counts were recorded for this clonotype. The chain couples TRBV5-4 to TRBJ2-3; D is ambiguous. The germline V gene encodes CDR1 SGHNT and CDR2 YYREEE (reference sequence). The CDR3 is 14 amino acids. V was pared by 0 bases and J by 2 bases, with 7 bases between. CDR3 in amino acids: CASSLDSPTDTQYF. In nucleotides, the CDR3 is TGTGCCAGCAGCTTGGACAGCCCCACAGATACGCAGTATTTT.

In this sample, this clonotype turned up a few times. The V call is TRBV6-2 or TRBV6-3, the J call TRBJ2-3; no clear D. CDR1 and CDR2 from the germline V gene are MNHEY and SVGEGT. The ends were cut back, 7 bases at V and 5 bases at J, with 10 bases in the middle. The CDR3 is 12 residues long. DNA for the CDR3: TGTGCCAGCACTGATTTCCGAGATACGCAGTATTTT. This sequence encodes CASTDFRDTQYF.

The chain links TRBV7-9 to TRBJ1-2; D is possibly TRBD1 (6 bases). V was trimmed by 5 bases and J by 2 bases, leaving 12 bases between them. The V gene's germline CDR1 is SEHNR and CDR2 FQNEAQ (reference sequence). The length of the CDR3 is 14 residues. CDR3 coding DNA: TGTGCCAGCAGCCCCACCGGACAGAACTATGGCTACACCTTC. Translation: CASSPTGQNYGYTF.

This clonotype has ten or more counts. CDR3 loop: CSVEITSGAPAQYF. Written as DNA, the CDR3 is TGCAGCGTTGAAATTACTAGCGGGGCCCCGGCCCAGTACTTC. The chain links TRBV29-1 to TRBJ2-5, with 10 bases fitting TRBD2. CDR3 length: 14 residues. V dropped 2 bases and J dropped 9; count of bases not matched to a gene: 9. Per the germline V gene, CDR1 is SQVTM and CDR2 is ANQGSEA.

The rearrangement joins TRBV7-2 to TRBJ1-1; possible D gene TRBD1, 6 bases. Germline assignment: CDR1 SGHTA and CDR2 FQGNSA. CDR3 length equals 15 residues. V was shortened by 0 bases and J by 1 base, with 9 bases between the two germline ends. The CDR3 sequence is CASSLAYRANTEAFF. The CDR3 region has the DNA TGTGCCAGCAGCTTAGCTTACAGGGCGAACACTGAAGCTTTCTTT.

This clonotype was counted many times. CDR3 nucleotides: TGTGCCAGCAGCTTCTGGCCCGCAGGTACAGATACGCAGTATTTT. Translating it yields CASSFWPAGTDTQYF. The V gene is TRBV5-4, the J gene TRBJ2-3; the D is unclear. The CDR3 loop spans 15 amino acids. The germline V gene encodes CDR1 SGHNT and CDR2 YYREEE (reference sequence). V lost 2 bases and J 3 bases, leaving 13 bases between the germline ends.

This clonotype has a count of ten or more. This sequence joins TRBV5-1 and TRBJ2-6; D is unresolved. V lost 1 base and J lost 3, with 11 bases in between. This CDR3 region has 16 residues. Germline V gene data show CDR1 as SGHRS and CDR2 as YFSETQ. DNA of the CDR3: TGCGCCAGCAGCTTGTTACCTAGAGGTGGGGCCAACGTCCTGACTTTC. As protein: CASSLLPRGGANVLTF.

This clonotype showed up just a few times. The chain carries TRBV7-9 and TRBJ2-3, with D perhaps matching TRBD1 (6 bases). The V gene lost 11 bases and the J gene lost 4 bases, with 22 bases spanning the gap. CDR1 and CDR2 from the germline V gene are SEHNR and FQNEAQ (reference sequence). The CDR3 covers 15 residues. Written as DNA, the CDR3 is TGTGCCGGGGGCGGGCGCAGAGGTACGGCAGATACGCAGTATTTT. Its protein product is CAGGGRRGTADTQYF.

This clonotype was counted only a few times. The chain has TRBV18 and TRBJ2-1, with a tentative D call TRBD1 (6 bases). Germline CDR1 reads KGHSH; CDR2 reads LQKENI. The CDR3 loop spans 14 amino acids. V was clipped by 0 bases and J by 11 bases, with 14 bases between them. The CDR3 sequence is CASSPPFHRDKQFF. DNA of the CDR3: TGTGCCAGCTCACCACCGTTCCACAGGGATAAGCAGTTCTTC.

For the CDR3, the DNA is TGTGCCAGCAGCCAAGTACCTGGACATAGCACAGATACGCAGTATTTT. Translating gives CASSQVPGHSTDTQYF. The rearrangement uses TRBV3-1 and TRBJ2-3, with D maybe TRBD1 (5 bases). Germline V gene sequence: CDR1 LGHDT, CDR2 YNNKEL (reference sequence). Between the trimmed V and J ends, which lost 1 base and 0 bases, there was a span of 11 bases. The CDR3 contains 16 residues.

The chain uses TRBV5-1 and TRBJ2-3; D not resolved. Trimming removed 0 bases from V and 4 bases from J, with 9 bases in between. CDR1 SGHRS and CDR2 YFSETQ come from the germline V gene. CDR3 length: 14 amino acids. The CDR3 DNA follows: TGCGCCAGCAGCTTGGCCCCGGCACCAGATACGCAGTATTTT. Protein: CASSLAPAPDTQYF. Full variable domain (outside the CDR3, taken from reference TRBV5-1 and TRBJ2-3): KAGVTQTPRYLIKTRGQQVTLSCSPISGHRSVSWYQQTPGQGLQFLFEYFSETQRNKGNFPGRFSGRQFSNSRSEMNVSTLELGDSALYLCASSLAPAPDTQYFGPGTRLTVL.

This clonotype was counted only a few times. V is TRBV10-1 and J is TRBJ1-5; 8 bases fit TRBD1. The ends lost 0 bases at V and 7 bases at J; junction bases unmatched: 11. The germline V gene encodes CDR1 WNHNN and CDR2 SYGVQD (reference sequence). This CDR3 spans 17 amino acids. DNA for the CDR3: TGCGCCAGCAGTGAGTCTCTCGTACAGGGGGGGTGGCAGCCCCAGCATTTT. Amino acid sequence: CASSESLVQGGWQPQHF.

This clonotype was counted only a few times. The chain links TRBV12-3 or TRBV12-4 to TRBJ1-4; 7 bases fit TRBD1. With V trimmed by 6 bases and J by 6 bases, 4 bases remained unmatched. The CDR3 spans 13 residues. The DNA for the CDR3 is TGTGCCAGCAGCTCAGGGGGAGATGAAAAACTGTTTTTT. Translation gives CASSSGGDEKLFF.

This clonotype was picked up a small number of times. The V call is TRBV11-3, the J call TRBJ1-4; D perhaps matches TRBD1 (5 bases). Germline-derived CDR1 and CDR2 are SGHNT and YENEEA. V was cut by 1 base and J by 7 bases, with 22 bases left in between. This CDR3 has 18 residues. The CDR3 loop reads CASSLGSPRDLRGEKLFF. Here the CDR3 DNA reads TGTGCCAGCAGCTTAGGATCCCCTCGGGACCTAAGAGGTGAAAAACTGTTTTTT.

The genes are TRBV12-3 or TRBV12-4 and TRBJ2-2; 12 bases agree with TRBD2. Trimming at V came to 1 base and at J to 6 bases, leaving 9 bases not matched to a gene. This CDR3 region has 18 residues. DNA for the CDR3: TGTGCCAGCAGTTTAGATCGGTGGACTAGCGGGGAAGCCGGGGAGCTGTTTTTT. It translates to CASSLDRWTSGEAGELFF.

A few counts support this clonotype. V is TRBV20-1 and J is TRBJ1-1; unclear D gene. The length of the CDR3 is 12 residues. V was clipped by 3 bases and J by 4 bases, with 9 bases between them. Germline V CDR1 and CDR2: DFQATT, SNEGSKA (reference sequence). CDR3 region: CSARILRTEAFF. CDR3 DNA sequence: TGCAGTGCTAGGATATTGCGCACTGAAGCTTTCTTT.

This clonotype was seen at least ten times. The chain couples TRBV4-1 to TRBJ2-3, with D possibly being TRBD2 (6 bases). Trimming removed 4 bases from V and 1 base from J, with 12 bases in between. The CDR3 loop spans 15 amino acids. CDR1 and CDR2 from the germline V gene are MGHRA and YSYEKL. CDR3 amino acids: CASSLRDLGTDTQYF. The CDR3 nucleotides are TGCGCCAGCAGCCTCCGGGACTTGGGCACAGATACGCAGTATTTT.

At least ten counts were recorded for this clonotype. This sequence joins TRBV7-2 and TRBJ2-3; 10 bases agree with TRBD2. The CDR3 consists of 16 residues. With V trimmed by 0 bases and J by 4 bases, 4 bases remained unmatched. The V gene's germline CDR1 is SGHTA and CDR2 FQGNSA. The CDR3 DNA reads TGTGCCAGCAGCTTAGCTCCTAGCGGGGGATCAGATACGCAGTATTTT. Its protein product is CASSLAPSGGSDTQYF.

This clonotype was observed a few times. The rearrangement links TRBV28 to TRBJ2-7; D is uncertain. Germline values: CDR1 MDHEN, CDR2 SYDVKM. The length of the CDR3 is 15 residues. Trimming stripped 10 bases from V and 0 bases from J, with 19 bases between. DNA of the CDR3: TGTGCCACCTATAGAGATTGGGATAGCTCCTACGAGCAGTACTTC. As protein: CATYRDWDSSYEQYF.

The CDR3 DNA sequence: TGCGCCAGCAGTGCCGACCAGTTATATGGCTACACCTTC. Translating it yields CASSADQLYGYTF. The genes are TRBV10-1 and TRBJ1-2; D ambiguous. Trimming removed 4 bases at V and 5 bases at J, with 11 bases between. The CDR3 is 13 amino acids. The germline gives CDR1 WNHNN, CDR2 SYGVQD (reference sequence).

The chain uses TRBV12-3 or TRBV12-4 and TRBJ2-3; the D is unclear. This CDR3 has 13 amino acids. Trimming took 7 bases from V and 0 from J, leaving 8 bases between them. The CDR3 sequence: CASTGRSTDTQYF. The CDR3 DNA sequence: TGTGCCAGCACTGGACGGAGCACAGATACGCAGTATTTT.

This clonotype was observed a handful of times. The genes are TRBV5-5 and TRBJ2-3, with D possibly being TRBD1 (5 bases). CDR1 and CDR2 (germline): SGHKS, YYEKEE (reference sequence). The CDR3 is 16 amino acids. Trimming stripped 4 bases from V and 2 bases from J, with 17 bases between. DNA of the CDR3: TGTGCCAGCAGCATTGGACGGACAAGCTACACAGATACGCAGTATTTT. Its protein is CASSIGRTSYTDTQYF.

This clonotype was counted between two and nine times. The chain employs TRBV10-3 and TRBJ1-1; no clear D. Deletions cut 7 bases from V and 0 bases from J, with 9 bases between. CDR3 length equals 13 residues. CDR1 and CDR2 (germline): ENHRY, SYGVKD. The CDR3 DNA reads TGTGCCATCAAATTGGCGATGAACACTGAAGCTTTCTTT. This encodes CAIKLAMNTEAFF.

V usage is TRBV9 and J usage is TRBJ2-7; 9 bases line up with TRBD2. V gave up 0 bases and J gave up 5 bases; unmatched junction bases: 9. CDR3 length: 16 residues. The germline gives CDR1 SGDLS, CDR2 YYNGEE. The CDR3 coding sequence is TGTGCCAGCAGCGTAGGTTCTAGCGGGGTGACCCACGAGCAGTACTTC. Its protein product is CASSVGSSGVTHEQYF.

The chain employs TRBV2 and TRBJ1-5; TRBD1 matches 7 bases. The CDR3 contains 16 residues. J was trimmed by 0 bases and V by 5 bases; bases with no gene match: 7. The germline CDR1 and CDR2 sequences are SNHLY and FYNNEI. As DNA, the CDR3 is TGTGCCAGCAGTATCCCGGGACAGTTTAGCAATCAGCCCCAGCATTTT. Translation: CASSIPGQFSNQPQHF.

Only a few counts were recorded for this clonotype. The CDR3, as DNA: TGCGCCAGCAGCTTGTGGGGGCGGAACACTGAAGCTTTCTTT. The encoded protein is CASSLWGRNTEAFF. The V gene is TRBV5-1, the J gene TRBJ1-1; D is perhaps TRBD1 (6 bases). The CDR3 runs 14 residues. The V end lost 1 base, the J end lost 1 base, and 8 bases lay between the germline ends. CDR1 and CDR2 (germline): SGHRS, YFSETQ.

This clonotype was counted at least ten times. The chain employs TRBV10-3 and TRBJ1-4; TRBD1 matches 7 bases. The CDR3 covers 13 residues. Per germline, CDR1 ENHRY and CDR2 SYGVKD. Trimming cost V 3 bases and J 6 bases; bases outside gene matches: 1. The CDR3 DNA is TGTGCCATCAGTGAAACAGGGGATGAAAAACTGTTTTTT. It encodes CAISETGDEKLFF.

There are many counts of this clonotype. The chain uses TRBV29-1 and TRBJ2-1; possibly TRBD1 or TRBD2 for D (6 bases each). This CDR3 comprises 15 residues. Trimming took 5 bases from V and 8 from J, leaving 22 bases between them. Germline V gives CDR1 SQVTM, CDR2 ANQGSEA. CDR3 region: CSVCVRGAGIDEQFF. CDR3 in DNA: TGCAGCGTTTGCGTGAGGGGGGCAGGGATCGATGAGCAGTTCTTC.

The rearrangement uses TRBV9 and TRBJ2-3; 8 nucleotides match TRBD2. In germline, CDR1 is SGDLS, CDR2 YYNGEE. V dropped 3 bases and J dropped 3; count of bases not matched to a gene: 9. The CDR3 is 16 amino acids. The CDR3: CASSARGGRSTDTQYF. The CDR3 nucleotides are TGTGCCAGCAGCGCCCGGGGGGGCCGTAGTACAGATACGCAGTATTTT.

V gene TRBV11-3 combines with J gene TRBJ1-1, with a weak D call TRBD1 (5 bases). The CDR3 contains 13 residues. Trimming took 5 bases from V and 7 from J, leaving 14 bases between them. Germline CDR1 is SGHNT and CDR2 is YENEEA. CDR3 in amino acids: CASSRPTQGEAFF. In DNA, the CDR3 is TGTGCCAGCAGCCGTCCGACCCAGGGTGAAGCTTTCTTT. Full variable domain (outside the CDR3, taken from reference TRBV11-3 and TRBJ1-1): EAGVVQSPRYKIIEKKQPVAFWCNPISGHNTLYWYLQNLGQGPELLIRYENEEAVDDSQLPKDRFSAERLKGVDSTLKIQPAELGDSAVYLCASSRPTQGEAFFGQGTRLTVV.

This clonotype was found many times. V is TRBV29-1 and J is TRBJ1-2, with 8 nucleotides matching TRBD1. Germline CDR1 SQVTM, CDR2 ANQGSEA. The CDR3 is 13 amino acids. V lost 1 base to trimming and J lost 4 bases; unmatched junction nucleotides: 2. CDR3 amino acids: CSVEGGQAYGYTF. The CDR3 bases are TGCAGCGTTGAAGGGGGACAGGCCTATGGCTACACCTTC.